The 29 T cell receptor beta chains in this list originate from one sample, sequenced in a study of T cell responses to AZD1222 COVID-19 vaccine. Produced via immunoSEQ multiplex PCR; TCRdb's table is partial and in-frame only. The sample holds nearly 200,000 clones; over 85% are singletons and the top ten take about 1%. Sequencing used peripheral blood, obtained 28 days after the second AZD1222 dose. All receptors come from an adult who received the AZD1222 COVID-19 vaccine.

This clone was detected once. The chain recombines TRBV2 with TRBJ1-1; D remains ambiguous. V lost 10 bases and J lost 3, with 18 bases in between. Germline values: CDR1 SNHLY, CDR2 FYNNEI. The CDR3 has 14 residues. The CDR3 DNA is TGTGCCACCCCTCGGAGAAGAAGGGACACTGAAGCTTTCTTT. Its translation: CATPRRRRDTEAFF.

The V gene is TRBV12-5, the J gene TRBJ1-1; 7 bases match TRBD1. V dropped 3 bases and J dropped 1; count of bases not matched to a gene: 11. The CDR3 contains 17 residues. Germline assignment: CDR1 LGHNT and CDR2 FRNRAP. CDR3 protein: CASGFRDRITTNTEAFF. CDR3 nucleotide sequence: TGTGCTAGTGGTTTCCGGGACAGAATTACAACGAACACTGAAGCTTTCTTT.

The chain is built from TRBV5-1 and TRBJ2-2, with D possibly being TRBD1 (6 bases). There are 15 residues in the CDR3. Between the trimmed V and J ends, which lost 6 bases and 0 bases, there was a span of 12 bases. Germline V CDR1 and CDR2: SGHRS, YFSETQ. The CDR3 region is CASNDRNSNTGELFF. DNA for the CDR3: TGCGCCAGCAATGACAGGAATTCGAACACCGGGGAGCTGTTTTTT.

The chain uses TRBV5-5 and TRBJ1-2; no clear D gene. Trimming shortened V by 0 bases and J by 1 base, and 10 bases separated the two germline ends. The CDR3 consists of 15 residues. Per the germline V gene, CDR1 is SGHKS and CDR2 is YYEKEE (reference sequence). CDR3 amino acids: CASSLDAGINYGYTF. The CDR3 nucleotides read TGTGCCAGCAGCTTGGACGCGGGGATTAACTATGGCTACACCTTC.

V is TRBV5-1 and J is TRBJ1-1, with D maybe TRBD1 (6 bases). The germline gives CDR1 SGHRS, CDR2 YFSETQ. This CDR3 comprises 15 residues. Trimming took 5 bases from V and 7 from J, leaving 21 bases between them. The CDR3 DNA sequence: TGCGCCAGCAGTACCAGTCGGGACATCGAAATTGAAGCTTTCTTT. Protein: CASSTSRDIEIEAFF.

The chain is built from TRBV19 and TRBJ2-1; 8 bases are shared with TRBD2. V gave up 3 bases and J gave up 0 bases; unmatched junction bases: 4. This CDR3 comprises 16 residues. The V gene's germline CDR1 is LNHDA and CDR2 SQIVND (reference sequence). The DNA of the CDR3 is TGTGCCAGTAGTATCACTAGCGGAGGCTCCTACAATGAGCAGTTCTTC. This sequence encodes CASSITSGGSYNEQFF.

The CDR3 loop reads CASSRDSYGYTF. The CDR3, as DNA: TGTGCCAGCAGCAGGGACAGCTATGGCTACACCTTC. The V and J genes are TRBV9 and TRBJ1-2; the match to TRBD1 covers 7 bases. In germline, CDR1 is SGDLS, CDR2 YYNGEE. V lost 4 bases and J lost 4; bases outside the gene matches: 1. The CDR3 contains 12 residues. The whole variable domain, filled in from reference TRBV9 and TRBJ1-2, reads DSGVTQTPKHLITATGQRVTLRCSPRSGDLSVYWYQQSLDQGLQFLIQYYNGEERAKGNILERFSAQQFPDLHSELNLSSLELGDSALYFCASSRDSYGYTFGSGTRLTVV.

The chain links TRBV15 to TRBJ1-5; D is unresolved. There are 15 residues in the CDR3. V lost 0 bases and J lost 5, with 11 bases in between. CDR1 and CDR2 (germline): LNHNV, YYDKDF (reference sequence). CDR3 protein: CATSRDRALYQPQHF. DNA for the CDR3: TGTGCCACCAGCAGAGATAGGGCCTTATATCAGCCCCAGCATTTT.

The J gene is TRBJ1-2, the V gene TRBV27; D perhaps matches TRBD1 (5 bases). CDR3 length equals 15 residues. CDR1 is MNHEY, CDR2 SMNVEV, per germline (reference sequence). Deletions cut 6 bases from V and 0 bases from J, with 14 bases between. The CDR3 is CASSRTLKANYGYTF. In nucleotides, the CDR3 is TGTGCCAGCAGCCGGACACTGAAAGCTAACTATGGCTACACCTTC.

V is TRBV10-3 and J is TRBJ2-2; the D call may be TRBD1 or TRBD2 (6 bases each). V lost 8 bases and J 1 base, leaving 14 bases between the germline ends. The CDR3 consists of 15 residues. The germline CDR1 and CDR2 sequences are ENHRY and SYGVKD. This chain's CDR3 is CAIGGRGQNTGELFF. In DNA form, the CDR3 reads TGTGCCATCGGTGGACGGGGGCAGAACACCGGGGAGCTGTTTTTT.

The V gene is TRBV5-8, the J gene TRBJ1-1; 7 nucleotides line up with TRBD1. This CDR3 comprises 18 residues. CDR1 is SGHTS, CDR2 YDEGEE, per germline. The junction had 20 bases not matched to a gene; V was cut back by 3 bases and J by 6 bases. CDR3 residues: CASSSTDAKLPGQPEAFF. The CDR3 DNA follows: TGTGCCAGCAGCTCGACGGACGCCAAACTGCCGGGACAGCCTGAAGCTTTCTTT.

This chain's CDR3 is CASTQTGAAQHF. In DNA form, the CDR3 reads TGTGCCAGCACCCAGACAGGGGCGGCCCAGCATTTT. V usage is TRBV28 and J usage is TRBJ1-5; the match to TRBD1 covers 8 bases. This CDR3 has 12 residues. Trimming removed 7 bases from V and 11 bases from J; junction bases left unmatched: 7. Germline assignment: CDR1 MDHEN and CDR2 SYDVKM.

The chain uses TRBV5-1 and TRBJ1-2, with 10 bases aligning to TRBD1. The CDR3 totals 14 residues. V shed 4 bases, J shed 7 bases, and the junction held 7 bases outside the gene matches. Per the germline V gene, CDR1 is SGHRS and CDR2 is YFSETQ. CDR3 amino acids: CASSGGQGEGGYTF. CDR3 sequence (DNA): TGCGCCAGCAGCGGCGGACAGGGGGAGGGTGGCTACACCTTC.

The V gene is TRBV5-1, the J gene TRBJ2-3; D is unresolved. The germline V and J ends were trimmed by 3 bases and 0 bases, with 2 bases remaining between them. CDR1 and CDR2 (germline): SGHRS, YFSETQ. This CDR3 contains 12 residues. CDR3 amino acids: CASSSSTDTQYF. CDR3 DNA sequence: TGCGCCAGCAGCTCAAGCACAGATACGCAGTATTTT.

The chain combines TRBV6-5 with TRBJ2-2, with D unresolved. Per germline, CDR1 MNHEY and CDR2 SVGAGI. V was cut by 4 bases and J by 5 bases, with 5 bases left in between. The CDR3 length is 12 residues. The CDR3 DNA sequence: TGTGCCAGCAGTTTCACGACCGGGGAGCTGTTTTTT. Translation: CASSFTTGELFF.

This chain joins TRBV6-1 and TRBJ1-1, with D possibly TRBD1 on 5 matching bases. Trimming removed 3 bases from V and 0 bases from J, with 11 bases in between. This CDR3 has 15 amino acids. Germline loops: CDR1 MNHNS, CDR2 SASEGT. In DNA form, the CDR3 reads TGTGCCAGCAGTGATATGGGACTCTTGAACACTGAAGCTTTCTTT. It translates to CASSDMGLLNTEAFF.

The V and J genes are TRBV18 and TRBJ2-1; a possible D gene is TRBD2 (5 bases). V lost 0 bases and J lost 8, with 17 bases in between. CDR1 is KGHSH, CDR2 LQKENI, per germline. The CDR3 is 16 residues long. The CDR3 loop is CASSPPPDYPVDEQFF. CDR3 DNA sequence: TGTGCCAGCTCACCACCGCCCGACTACCCGGTTGATGAGCAGTTCTTC.

CDR3 DNA: TGTGCCAGCAGCTTGGCCAAGGTAGGGGACACTGAAGCTTTCTTT. It encodes CASSLAKVGDTEAFF. V and J are TRBV5-4 and TRBJ1-1, with a weak D call TRBD1 (5 bases). CDR1 SGHNT and CDR2 YYREEE come from the germline V gene (reference sequence). This CDR3 has 15 residues. Trimming shortened V by 0 bases and J by 3 bases, and 12 bases separated the two germline ends.

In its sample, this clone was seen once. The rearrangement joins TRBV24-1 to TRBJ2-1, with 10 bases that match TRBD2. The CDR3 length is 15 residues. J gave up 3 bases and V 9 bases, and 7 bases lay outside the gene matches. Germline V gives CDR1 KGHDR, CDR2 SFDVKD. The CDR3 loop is CATSAGGPIYNEQFF. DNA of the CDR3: TGTGCCACCTCAGCGGGGGGGCCGATCTACAATGAGCAGTTCTTC.

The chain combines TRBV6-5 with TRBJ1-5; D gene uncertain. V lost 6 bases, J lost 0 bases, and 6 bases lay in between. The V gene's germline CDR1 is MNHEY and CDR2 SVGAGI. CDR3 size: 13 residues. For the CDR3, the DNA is TGTGCCAGCAGGCTAAATAGCAATCAGCCCCAGCATTTT. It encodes CASRLNSNQPQHF.

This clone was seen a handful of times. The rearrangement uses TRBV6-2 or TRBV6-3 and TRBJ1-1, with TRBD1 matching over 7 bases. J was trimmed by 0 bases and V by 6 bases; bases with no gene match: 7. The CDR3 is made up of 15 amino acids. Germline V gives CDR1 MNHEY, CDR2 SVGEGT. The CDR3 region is CASSRDRVLNTEAFF. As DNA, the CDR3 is TGTGCCAGCAGCCGGGACAGAGTTTTGAACACTGAAGCTTTCTTT.

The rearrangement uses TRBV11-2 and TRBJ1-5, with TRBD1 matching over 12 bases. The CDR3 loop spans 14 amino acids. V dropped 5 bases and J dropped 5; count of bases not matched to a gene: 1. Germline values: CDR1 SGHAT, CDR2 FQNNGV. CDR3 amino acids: CASSRDRGHQPQHF. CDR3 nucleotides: TGTGCCAGCAGCCGGGACAGGGGGCATCAGCCCCAGCATTTT.

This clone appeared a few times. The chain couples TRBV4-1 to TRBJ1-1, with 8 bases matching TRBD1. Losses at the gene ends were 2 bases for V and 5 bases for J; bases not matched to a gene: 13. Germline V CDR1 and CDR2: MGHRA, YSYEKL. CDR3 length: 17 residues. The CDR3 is CASSQPYRQGRRTEAFF. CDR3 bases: TGCGCCAGCAGCCAACCCTACCGACAGGGGAGGAGAACTGAAGCTTTCTTT.

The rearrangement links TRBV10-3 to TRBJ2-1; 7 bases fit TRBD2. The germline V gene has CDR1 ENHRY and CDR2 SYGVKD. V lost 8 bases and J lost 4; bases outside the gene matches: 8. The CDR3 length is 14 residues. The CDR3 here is CAIAGERDYNEQFF. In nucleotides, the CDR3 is TGTGCCATCGCGGGGGAACGAGATTACAATGAGCAGTTCTTC.

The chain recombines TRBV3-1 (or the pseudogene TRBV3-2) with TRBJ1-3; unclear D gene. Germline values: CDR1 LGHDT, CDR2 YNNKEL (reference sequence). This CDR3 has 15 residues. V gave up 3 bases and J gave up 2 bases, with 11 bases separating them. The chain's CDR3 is CASSHLYKAGNTIYF. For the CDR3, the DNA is TGTGCCAGCAGCCATCTATACAAAGCTGGAAACACCATATATTTT.

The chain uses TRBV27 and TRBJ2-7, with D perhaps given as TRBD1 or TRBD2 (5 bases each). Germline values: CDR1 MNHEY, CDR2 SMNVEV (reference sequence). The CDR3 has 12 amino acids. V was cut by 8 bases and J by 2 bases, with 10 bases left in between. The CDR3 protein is CASGTGAYEQYF. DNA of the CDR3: TGTGCCAGCGGGACCGGGGCCTACGAGCAGTACTTC.

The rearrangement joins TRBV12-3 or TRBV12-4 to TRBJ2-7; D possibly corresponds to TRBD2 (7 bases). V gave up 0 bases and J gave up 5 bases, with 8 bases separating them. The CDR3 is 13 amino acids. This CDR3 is CASSLAGGHEQYF. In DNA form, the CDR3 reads TGTGCCAGCAGTTTAGCGGGGGGGCACGAGCAGTACTTC.

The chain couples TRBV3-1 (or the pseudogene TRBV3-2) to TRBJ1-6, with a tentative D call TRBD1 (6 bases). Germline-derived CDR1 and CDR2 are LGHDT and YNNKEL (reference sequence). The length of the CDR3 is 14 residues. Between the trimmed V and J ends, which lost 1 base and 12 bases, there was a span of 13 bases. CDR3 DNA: TGTGCCAGCAGCCAAGGAACAGGGCCAGGACCCCTCCACTTT. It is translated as CASSQGTGPGPLHF.

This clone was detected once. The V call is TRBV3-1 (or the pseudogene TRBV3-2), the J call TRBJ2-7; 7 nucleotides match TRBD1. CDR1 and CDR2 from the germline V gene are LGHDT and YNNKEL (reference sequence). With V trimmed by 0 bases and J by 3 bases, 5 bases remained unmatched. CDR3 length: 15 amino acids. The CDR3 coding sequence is TGTGCCAGCAGCCAAGATCCGCAGGGGGTCTACGAGCAGTACTTC. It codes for CASSQDPQGVYEQYF.